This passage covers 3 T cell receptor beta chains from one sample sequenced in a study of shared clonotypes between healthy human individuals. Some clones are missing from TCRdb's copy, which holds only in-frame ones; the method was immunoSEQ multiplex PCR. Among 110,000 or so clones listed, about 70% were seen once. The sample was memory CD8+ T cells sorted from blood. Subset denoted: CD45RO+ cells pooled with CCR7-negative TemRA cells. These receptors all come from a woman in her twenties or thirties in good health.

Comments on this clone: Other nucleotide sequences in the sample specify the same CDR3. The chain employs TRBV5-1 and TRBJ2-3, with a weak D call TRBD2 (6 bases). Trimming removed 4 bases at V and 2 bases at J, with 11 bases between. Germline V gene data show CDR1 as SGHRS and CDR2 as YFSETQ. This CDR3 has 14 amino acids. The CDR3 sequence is CASSPGLNTDTQYF. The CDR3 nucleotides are TGCGCCAGCAGCCCGGGACTCAACACAGATACGCAGTATTTT.

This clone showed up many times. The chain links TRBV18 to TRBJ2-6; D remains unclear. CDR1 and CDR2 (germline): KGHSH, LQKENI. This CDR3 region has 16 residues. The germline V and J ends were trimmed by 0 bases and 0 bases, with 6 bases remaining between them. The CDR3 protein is CASSPPVYSGANVLTF. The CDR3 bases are TGTGCCAGCTCACCACCGGTATACTCTGGGGCCAACGTCCTGACTTTC.

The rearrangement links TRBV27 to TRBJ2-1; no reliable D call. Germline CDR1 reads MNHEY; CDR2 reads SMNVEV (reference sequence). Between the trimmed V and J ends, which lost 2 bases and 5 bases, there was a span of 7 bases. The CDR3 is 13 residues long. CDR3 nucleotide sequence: TGTGCCAGCAGTTTAATGCCCAACAATGAGCAGTTCTTC. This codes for CASSLMPNNEQFF.